Included here is one T cell receptor beta chain sequence, with context. The antigen it recognizes is unknown. No much larger clone exists at a distance of one base, and base qualities are not known. The cohort was made up of about 610 healthy bone marrow donors. Cohort members were all nominally healthy when sampled, although unrecorded immune exposures were likely present. The donor tested CMV seronegative, placing the donor among the 300 to 450 seronegative members of the cohort. A peripheral blood sample was provided by each donor, and peripheral blood mononuclear cells were used for TCR beta sequencing. The Qiagen DNeasy Blood Extraction Kit was used to extract genomic DNA from the blood cell samples. CDR1 and CDR2 were assigned from the germline V gene (reference sequence) as LNHDA and SQIVND. Germline trimming amounts to 4 bases on V and 6 bases on J, with 10 as the count of junction bases outside the gene matches. Spanning cysteine to phenylalanine, the CDR3 consists of 15 amino acids. The sequence is cut down to CDR3 DNA, 45 bases in frame from base 1.

The method behind the library was the immunoSEQ multiplex PCR assay. For the multiplex PCR, a mixture combining 60 forward primers for TCR Vbeta segments and 13 reverse primers for TCR Jbeta segments was used. The CDR3 region of rearranged TCR beta genes was amplified from genomic DNA with a multiplex PCR assay. Amplified TCR beta libraries were sequenced as 87-base-pair reads on the Illumina HiSeq System. The published analysis was carried out like this. In a later analysis, roughly 80 million unique TCR beta chains were counted across the roughly 670 repertoires, and roughly 11 million of these chains were shared by at least two donors. Raw reads were error-corrected and collapsed into unique sequences by a nearest-neighbor algorithm in which closely related sequences were merged to remove PCR and sequencing errors. To assign V, D and J gene segments, CDR3 sequences were aligned to IMGT reference sequences. Each retained sequence needed at least a six-nucleotide match to both a V gene segment and a J gene segment. Rearrangements were classified as productive when the CDR3 lacked stop codons and remained in frame with V and J, and all other rearrangements were classified as non-productive. CDR3 was defined by IMGT convention, running from the second conserved V-encoded cysteine to the conserved J-encoded phenylalanine. In an earlier analysis of around 600 of the donors, sequences lacking an unambiguous match to a single V gene segment were excluded. In an earlier analysis of 587 of the donors, V segments were called functional above 56.7% productive rearrangements and were called segregating when the between-donor standard deviation exceeded 5%. To diagnose cytomegalovirus status from the catalog of TCR beta chain sequences, a statistical classification framework was built. V and J gene assignment, in a later analysis, came from comparing TCR nucleotide sequences with IMGT/GENE-DB human TR gene sequences. In a later analysis, CDR3 sequences and most-parsimonious VDJ recombination scenarios were assigned using the TCRdist pipeline. In a later analysis, each TCR beta chain was defined by its CDR3 amino acid sequence together with its V-gene family, and reads lacking a unique V-gene family were excluded. To address suspected cross-contamination and a sequencing artifact, a later analysis removed approximately 600 highly shared, low-generation-probability nucleotide sequences. A later analysis calculated a clonal expansion index for each public chain from normalized within-repertoire ranks of inferred template counts. Generation probabilities in a later analysis came from a VDJ recombination model fitted to out-of-frame rearrangements, and those results were checked against IGoR. A later analysis scored TCR-TCR, TCR-HLA and TCR-CMV co-occurrence with hypergeometric tests, applying a repertoire-size bias correction to TCR pairs. To estimate false discovery rates, a later analysis permuted the HLA or CMV assignments 20 times. In a later analysis, co-occurring TCRs were grouped using DBSCAN, with TCRdist sequence similarity added in when clustering inside HLA-allele-positive subsets. Co-occurrence clustering excluded repertoires with fewer than 30,000 or more than 120,000 public chains, plus five with anomalous nucleotide sharing. TCRdb limited this immuneACCESS table to in-frame rearrangements with V and J called. A share of clones is missing; checked studies link under half to unresolved V genes, and the rest is unexplained. V and J calls and clone size are copied from that table; D and trimming were computed from the DNA. The sample table records more than 95,000 clones; about 81% of these occur just once. The top ten clonotypes cover 0.85% to 1.4% of the sample.

The record originates from a study of cytomegalovirus exposure and HLA in healthy donors (dated by TCRdb to the late 2010s). Regarding the complete study: An earlier analysis of more than 550 of the donors reported around 280 Gb of sequence data and 117 million unique TCR beta sequences obtained from some 200 million T cells. Approximately 310 gigabases of sequencing data and around 87 million unique TCR sequences were included in an early release covering roughly 700 HLA-typed donors. Of the roughly 390 genotyped donors, over 70% fell in the genetic ancestry cluster associated with self-reported Caucasian donors. The study was designed to test whether signatures of past pathogen exposure could be identified by cataloging public T cell receptors. Using immunosequencing, the study profiled T cell repertoires from 500 to 800 subjects and related those repertoires to cytomegalovirus serostatus. In addition to the first cohort of 650 to 750 subjects, a separate validation cohort of approximately 120 different subjects was used. High-throughput TCR immunosequencing, statistical association of individual TCRs with disease status, and machine learning were combined to predict cytomegalovirus infection status. A later analysis re-analyzed previously published TCR beta repertoires from 666 donors and added high-resolution HLA genotyping to study TCR occurrence patterns. The later analysis used no new phenotypic data to find candidate immune exposures, relying instead on TCR beta sequences and their occurrence across donors. An earlier analysis of several hundred of the donors applied high-throughput TCR beta sequencing to assess whether each TCR beta V gene segment acted as functional or pseudogenic. Donor age, sex, ethnicity and CMV serostatus were collected together with the repertoire data. In a later genetic analysis, genome-wide SNP genotypes for about 65% of the roughly 670 donors were used, and that subset was treated as a discovery cohort. All discovery cohort repertoires had been generated using a single sequencing platform. HLA typing included class I and class II loci at four-digit resolution. Typing coverage differed by locus: A, B, C, DRB1 and DQB1 were typed in roughly 629-630 donors, DQA1 in about 510, DPA1 in 606, and DPB1 in approximately 450. Roughly 5 DR-DQ haplotypes were handled as single units for association and clustering, since linkage in the cohort was strong. On average, around 240,000 unique TCR beta nucleotide sequences were sequenced per donor among some 430 genotyped donors of the cohort, with around 19% of those sequences being non-productive.

On the study overall, not on this receptor specifically: According to a later analysis, TCR association rates differed among HLA loci, with DRB1 alleles showing the most associated TCRs and HLA-C alleles showing the fewest. A total of 164 TCR beta chains were listed by the study as associated with cytomegalovirus. Assigning TCR associations to individual alleles was difficult when HLA alleles, especially DR and DQ, strongly co-occurred. V-gene and J-gene trimming of TCR beta chains was associated with a missense DCLRE1C variant in a later genetic analysis, and the association was replicated in an independent cohort. Broadly in line with IMGT annotations, most TCR beta V segments showed up in productive rearrangements about 90% or about 30% of the time in an earlier analysis of approximately 600 of the donors. In a later analysis, HLA-associated TCR beta chains showed more clonal expansion and lower generation probabilities than non-associated chains that were equally common. A later genetic analysis reported fewer N-insertions in productive TCRs among donors in an Asian-associated ancestry cluster than the approximately 670-donor mean. Several of the top co-occurrence clusters appeared to be linked to parvovirus B19, influenza, CMV and Epstein-Barr virus, according to a later analysis. A further reported finding was that TCR beta sequences accurately predicted the HLA-A and HLA-B alleles for most subjects in the first cohort. A cluster of highly shared sequence variants was judged likely to be a technical artifact of the sequencing pipeline. A few of the identified cytomegalovirus-associated TCR beta chains were confirmed in vitro to be specific for cytomegalovirus antigens. It was suggested by the authors that the approach could potentially be generalized to other disease states and immunological phenotypes. Because counts were too low, roughly 16 rarely observed V segments, including chromosome 9 orphons, were excluded from the earlier analysis of 587 of the donors. The only immune exposure information available for the cohort was CMV serostatus. Most CMV-associated TCR beta chains appeared to be HLA-restricted in a later analysis, and the HLA associations seemed to be driven largely by CMV exposure. Sequencing depth was assumed to be roughly uniform across donors in the presence/absence analyses, though that assumption may not hold. Most TCR sequences were seen in very few donors, while some public TCRs were found in many individuals. Because some donors lacked HLA typing at each locus, the association tests relied only on the typed subset. Linkage disequilibrium might explain the correlated functional status among segregating V segments, but an unknown experimental factor could not be excluded. The classifier was reported to diagnose cytomegalovirus status with high specificity and sensitivity in both the original and validation cohorts. This cohort had only TCR beta chains sequenced, and the lack of alpha or paired-chain data limited which features could be detected. Some IMGT-functional V segments, including TRBV6-2 and TRBV6-3, could not be told apart with the 87-base-pair reads, so those segments were excluded. At a false discovery rate of 0.05, a later analysis linked about 16,000 TCR beta sequences to specific HLA alleles.

Sequenced: PBMCs. This receptor was taken from a woman younger than 45 in good health and CMV-seronegative. The chain joins TRBV19 to TRBJ1-1; 8 bases in between match TRBD1. The sequence in DNA is TGTGCCAGTAGTAACTCCTTGGACAGGGATTCTGAAGCTTTCTTT. Translated, this is CASSNSLDRDSEAFF. The entire variable domain, with the stretches around the CDR3 drawn from the reference TRBV19 and TRBJ1-1 proteins, is DGGITQSPKYLFRKEGQNVTLSCEQNLNHDAMYWYRQDPGQGLRLIYYSQIVNDFQKGDIAEGYSVSREKKESFPLTVTSAQKNPTAFYLCASSNSLDRDSEAFFGQGTRLTVV.